The 15 T cell receptor beta chains listed next were all sequenced from one sample in a study of Graves' ophthalmopathy and Graves' hyperthyroidism. For repertoire sequencing, the TCR beta CDR3 regions were amplified from RNA transcripts. The first round was an RT-PCR with HTBI primers, and the second round was a multiplex PCR. MiXCR, run by TCRdb on the multiplex PCR reads, gives a single entry per CDR3 protein. The data show about 340,000 distinct CDR3 sequences, about 17% seen once. The sample taken for sequencing was peripheral blood. The receptors were gathered from an adult man with Graves' ophthalmopathy.

In this sample, this clonotype turned up many times. V and J are TRBV3-1 and TRBJ1-2, with D unclear. Germline CDR1 LGHDT, CDR2 YNNKEL (reference sequence). This CDR3 has 12 amino acids. V lost 1 base and J 6 bases, leaving 6 bases between the germline ends. This CDR3 reads CASSQGKDGYTF. CDR3 coding DNA: TGTGCCAGCAGCCAAGGGAAGGATGGCTACACCTTC.

The chain links TRBV6-2 or TRBV6-3 to TRBJ2-2; perhaps TRBD1 as D (7 bases). The CDR3 length is 20 residues. Looked up from germline, CDR1 is MNHEY and CDR2 is SVGEGT. V shed 7 bases and J shed 2 bases, with 29 bases lying between them. CDR3 amino acids: CASTPRGTVGRAINTGELFF. In DNA, the CDR3 is TGTGCCAGCACCCCTCGGGGGACAGTCGGCCGGGCAATCAACACCGGGGAGCTGTTTTTT.

This clonotype was detected many times. This chain links TRBV2 with TRBJ1-2, with D perhaps TRBD1 (5 bases). The CDR3 has 19 amino acids. V gave up 3 bases and J gave up 4 bases, with 27 bases separating them. Germline-derived CDR1 and CDR2 are SNHLY and FYNNEI. CDR3 in amino acids: CASSDEKSPDKIGTYGYTF. CDR3 in DNA: TGTGCCAGCAGTGACGAGAAGTCCCCGGACAAAATTGGGACCTATGGCTACACCTTC.

The chain is built from TRBV2 and TRBJ2-5; the D gene is possibly TRBD2 (5 bases). The CDR3 sequence is 14 residues long. The V and J ends lost 0 bases and 11 bases respectively, with 16 bases between them. CDR1 SNHLY and CDR2 FYNNEI come from the germline V gene. Written as DNA, the CDR3 is TGTGCCAGCAGTGAAGCCCGAGGGTCCACCCCGCAGTACTTC. Translated: CASSEARGSTPQYF.

This clonotype was counted ten times or more. The CDR3 sequence is CASSYGRVDEQYF. The CDR3 DNA sequence: TGTGCCAGCAGTTACGGGAGGGTGGACGAGCAGTACTTC. V gene TRBV6-5 combines with J gene TRBJ2-7, with 7 bases matching TRBD2. Germline CDR1 reads MNHEY; CDR2 reads SVGAGI. V was pared by 2 bases and J by 5 bases, with 3 bases of the junction left unmatched. The CDR3 loop spans 13 amino acids.

The chain joins TRBV6-2 or TRBV6-3 to TRBJ1-1, with no clear D. CDR1 is MNHEY and CDR2 is SVGEGT in the germline V gene. This CDR3 contains 13 residues. V was trimmed by 6 bases and J by 8 bases, leaving 16 bases between them. The CDR3 DNA reads as TGTGCCAGCAGCAACAGCGGTTTGGGGGAAGCTTTCTTT. The encoded protein is CASSNSGLGEAFF.

This clonotype was counted at least ten times. The chain carries TRBV2 and TRBJ1-6; D uncertain. The germline V gene encodes CDR1 SNHLY and CDR2 FYNNEI. V gave up 6 bases and J gave up 7 bases, with 16 bases separating them. The CDR3 consists of 15 residues. The CDR3 region has the DNA TGTGCCAGCAGACAACGCCAGGCTGAGAATTCACCCCTCCACTTT. It translates to CASRQRQAENSPLHF.

This clonotype was picked up many times. This chain joins TRBV6-2 or TRBV6-3 and TRBJ1-1; 7 bases line up with TRBD1. The CDR3 length is 14 residues. From germline, CDR1 is MNHEY and CDR2 SVGEGT. Trimming took 8 bases from V and 4 from J; bases not matched to a gene: 10. In DNA form, the CDR3 reads TGTGCCAGCGGAGACAGGGTTCGGGTCACTGAAGCTTTCTTT. Protein: CASGDRVRVTEAFF.

Concerning this clonotype itself: At one end the junction does not follow the germline gene, possibly because of a read error. J is TRBJ1-1 and V is TRBV30, with D possibly being TRBD1 (5 bases). The CDR3 contains 13 residues. CDR1 is GTSNPN and CDR2 is SVGIG in the germline V gene (reference sequence). The DNA for the CDR3 is TGTGCCTGGATACAGGAATTTGGCACTGAAGCTTCCTTT. This codes for CAWIQEFGTEASF.

There are many counts of this clonotype. As the CDR3 is not closed by the conserved phenylalanine or tryptophan, this likely results from a read error. The chain uses TRBV7-8 and TRBJ1-5; D ambiguous. The CDR3 is 13 residues long. V lost 2 bases and J lost 6, with 8 bases in between. Germline loops: CDR1 SGHVS, CDR2 FQNEAQ. CDR3 bases: TGTGCCAGCAGCTTACGGTATAGTCAGCCCCAGCATCTT. It translates to CASSLRYSQPQHL.

Many counts were recorded for this clonotype. The V gene is TRBV13, the J gene TRBJ2-7, with TRBD2 identical over 10 bases. This CDR3 is built from 15 residues. V lost 2 bases and J lost 1; bases outside the gene matches: 2. Germline V lookup: CDR1 PRHDT, CDR2 FYEKMQ (reference sequence). The CDR3 DNA follows: TGTGCCAGCAGCTTAAGGACTAGCGGATCCTACGAGCAGTACTTC. Residues: CASSLRTSGSYEQYF.

There are many counts of this clonotype. The chain couples TRBV12-3 or TRBV12-4 to TRBJ2-2; 8 bases match TRBD1. The CDR3 is 15 amino acids. Losses at the gene ends were 1 base for V and 7 bases for J; bases not matched to a gene: 5. The CDR3 region is CASSLVSGGDGELFF. CDR3 coding DNA: TGTGCCAGCAGTTTAGTGTCAGGGGGCGACGGGGAGCTGTTTTTT.

This clonotype was detected ten times or more. The chain is built from TRBV12-3 or TRBV12-4 and TRBJ1-1; D is uncertain. CDR3 size: 11 residues. Trimming pared 5 bases from V and 8 bases from J, leaving 9 bases between. The CDR3 sequence is CASSGGWEAFF. Here the CDR3 DNA reads TGTGCCAGCAGTGGAGGCTGGGAAGCTTTCTTT.

In this sample, this clonotype turned up many times. The chain joins TRBV28 to TRBJ1-2, with TRBD1 identical over 8 bases. J was trimmed by 1 base and V by 4 bases; bases with no gene match: 11. Germline loops: CDR1 MDHEN, CDR2 SYDVKM. The CDR3 length is 17 residues. The CDR3 region has the DNA TGTGCCAGCAGTTCCCCGGTCACGGGACAGGTTAACTATGGCTACACCTTC. Translation gives CASSSPVTGQVNYGYTF.

This clonotype was picked up many times. The gene calls are TRBV12-3 or TRBV12-4 and TRBJ1-2; D might be TRBD1 (5 bases). V lost 3 bases and J 5 bases, leaving 13 bases between the germline ends. CDR3 length equals 14 residues. CDR3 region: CASSFKGRGYGYTF. The CDR3 coding sequence is TGTGCCAGCAGTTTCAAGGGGCGGGGGTATGGCTACACCTTC.